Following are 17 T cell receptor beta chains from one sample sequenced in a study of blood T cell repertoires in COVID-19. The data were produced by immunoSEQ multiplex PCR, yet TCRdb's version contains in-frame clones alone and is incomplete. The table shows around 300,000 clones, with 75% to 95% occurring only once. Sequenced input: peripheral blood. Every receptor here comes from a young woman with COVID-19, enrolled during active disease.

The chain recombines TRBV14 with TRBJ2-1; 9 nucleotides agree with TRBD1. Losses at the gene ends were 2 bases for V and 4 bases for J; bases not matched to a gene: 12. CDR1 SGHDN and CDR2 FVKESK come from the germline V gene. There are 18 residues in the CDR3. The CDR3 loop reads CASSQTWGDRAFYNEQFF. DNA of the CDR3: TGTGCCAGCAGCCAAACCTGGGGGGACAGGGCGTTTTACAATGAGCAGTTCTTC.

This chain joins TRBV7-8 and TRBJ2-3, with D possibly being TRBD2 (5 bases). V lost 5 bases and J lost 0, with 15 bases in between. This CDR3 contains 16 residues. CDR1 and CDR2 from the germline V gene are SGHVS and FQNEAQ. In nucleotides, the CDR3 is TGTGCCAGCAGCATCCTAGGCACGGGAAGCACAGATACGCAGTATTTT. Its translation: CASSILGTGSTDTQYF.

The CDR3 reads CASSLVVGAATEAFF. In nucleotides, the CDR3 is TGTGCCAGCAGCTTAGTGGTGGGGGCGGCCACTGAAGCTTTCTTT. The V and J genes are TRBV7-9 and TRBJ1-1; weak D call: TRBD1 (6 bases). V lost 1 base, J lost 4 bases, and 13 bases lay in between. Germline V lookup: CDR1 SEHNR, CDR2 FQNEAQ (reference sequence). This CDR3 region has 15 residues.

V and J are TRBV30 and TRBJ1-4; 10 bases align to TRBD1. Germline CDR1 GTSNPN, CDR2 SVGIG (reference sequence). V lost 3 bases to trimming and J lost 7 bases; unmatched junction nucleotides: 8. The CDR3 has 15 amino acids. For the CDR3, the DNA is TGTGCCTGGAGCAATCCCGGGACAGGGGTTGAAAAACTGTTTTTT. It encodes CAWSNPGTGVEKLFF.

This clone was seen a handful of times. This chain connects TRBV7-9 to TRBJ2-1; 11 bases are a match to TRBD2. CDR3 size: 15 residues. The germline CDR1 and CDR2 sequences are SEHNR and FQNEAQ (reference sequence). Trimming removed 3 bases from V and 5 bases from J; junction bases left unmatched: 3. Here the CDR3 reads CASSFTSGRDNEQFF. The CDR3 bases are TGTGCCAGCAGCTTCACTAGCGGGAGAGACAATGAGCAGTTCTTC.

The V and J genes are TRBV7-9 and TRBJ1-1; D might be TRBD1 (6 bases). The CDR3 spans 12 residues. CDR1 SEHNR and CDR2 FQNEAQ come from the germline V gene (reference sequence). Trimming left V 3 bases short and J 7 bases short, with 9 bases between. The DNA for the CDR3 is TGTGCCAGCAGCTTCGGACAGCTTGAAGCTTTCTTT. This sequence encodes CASSFGQLEAFF.

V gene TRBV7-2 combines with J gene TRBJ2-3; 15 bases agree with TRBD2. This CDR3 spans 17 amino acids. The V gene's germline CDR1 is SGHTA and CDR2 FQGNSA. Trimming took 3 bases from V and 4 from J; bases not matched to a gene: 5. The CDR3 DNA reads TGTGCCAGCAGCTTCCGGACTAGCGGGAGGGGACCAGATACGCAGTATTTT. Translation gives CASSFRTSGRGPDTQYF.

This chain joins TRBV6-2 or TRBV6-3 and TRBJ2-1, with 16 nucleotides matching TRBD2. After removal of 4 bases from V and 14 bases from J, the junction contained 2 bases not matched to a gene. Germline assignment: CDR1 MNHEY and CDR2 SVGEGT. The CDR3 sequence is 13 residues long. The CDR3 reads CASSSGLAGGKFF. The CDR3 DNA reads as TGTGCCAGCAGTTCGGGACTAGCGGGAGGGAAGTTCTTC.

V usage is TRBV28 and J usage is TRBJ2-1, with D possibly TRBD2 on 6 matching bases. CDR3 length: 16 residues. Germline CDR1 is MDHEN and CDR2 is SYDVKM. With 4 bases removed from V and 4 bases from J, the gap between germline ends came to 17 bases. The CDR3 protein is CASSSPLLGTYNEQFF. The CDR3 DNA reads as TGTGCCAGCAGTTCCCCCCTTTTGGGGACTTACAATGAGCAGTTCTTC.

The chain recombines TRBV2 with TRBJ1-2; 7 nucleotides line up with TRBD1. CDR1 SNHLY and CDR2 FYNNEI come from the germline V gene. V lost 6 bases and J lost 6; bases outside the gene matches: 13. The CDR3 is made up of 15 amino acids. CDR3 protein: CASREQGLSKDGYTF. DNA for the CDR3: TGTGCCAGCAGGGAACAGGGGTTGAGTAAGGATGGCTACACCTTC.

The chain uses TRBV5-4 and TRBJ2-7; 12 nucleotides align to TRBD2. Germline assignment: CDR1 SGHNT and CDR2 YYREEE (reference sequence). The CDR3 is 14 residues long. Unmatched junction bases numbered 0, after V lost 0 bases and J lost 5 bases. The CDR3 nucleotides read TGTGCCAGCAGCTTGGGGACTAGCGGGAACGAGCAGTACTTC. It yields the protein CASSLGTSGNEQYF.

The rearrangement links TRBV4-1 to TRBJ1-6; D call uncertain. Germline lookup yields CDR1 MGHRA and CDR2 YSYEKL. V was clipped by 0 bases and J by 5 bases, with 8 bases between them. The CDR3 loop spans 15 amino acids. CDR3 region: CASSQDWSNNSPLHF. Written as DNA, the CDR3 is TGCGCCAGCAGCCAAGATTGGAGTAATAATTCACCCCTCCACTTT.

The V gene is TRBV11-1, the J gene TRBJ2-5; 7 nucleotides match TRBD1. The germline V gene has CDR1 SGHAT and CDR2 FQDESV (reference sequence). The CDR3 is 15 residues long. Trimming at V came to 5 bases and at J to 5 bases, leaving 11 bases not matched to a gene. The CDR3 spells CASSTSQGFRETQYF. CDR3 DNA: TGTGCCAGCAGCACGTCACAGGGGTTCCGGGAGACCCAGTACTTC.

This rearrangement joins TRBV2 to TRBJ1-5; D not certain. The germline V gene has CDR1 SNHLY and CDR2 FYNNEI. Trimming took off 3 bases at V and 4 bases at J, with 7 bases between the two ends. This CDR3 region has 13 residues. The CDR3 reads CASSEAVNQPQHF. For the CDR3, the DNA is TGTGCCAGCAGTGAGGCGGTTAATCAGCCCCAGCATTTT.

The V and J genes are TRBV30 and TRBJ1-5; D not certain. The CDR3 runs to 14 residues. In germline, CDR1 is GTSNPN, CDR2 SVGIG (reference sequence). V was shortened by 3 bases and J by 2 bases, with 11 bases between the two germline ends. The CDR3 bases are TGTGCCTGGAGCCCCCTGGCAGGCAATCAGCCCCAGCATTTT. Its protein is CAWSPLAGNQPQHF.

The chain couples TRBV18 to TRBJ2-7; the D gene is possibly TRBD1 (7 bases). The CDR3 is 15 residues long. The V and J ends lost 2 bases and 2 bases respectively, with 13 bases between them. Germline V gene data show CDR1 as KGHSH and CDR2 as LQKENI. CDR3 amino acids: CASSPFRGTAYEQYF. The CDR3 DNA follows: TGTGCCAGCTCACCATTCCGCGGGACAGCCTACGAGCAGTACTTC.

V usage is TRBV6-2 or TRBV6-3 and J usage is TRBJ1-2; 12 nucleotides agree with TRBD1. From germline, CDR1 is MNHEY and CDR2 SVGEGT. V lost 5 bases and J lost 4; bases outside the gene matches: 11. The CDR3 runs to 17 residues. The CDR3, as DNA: TGTGCCAGCAGTGATCCGGGACAGGGGGCGCGGCTCTATGGCTACACCTTC. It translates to CASSDPGQGARLYGYTF.